This T cell receptor (beta chain) was observed in a study of shared clonotypes between healthy human individuals. Clones were read by immunoSEQ multiplex PCR, and TCRdb kept only the in-frame ones, dropping some. The profile shows about 1.5 million clones, 95% to 99% of them singletons. V lost 3 bases, J lost 2 bases, and 9 bases lay in between. The CDR3 is 14 amino acids. Germline V CDR1 and CDR2: LNHDA, SQIVND (reference sequence). This chain joins TRBV19 and TRBJ2-3; a possible D gene is TRBD1 (6 bases). Sample: naive CD4+ T cells sorted from blood. Subset meaning: CD45RA+ positively selected. This receptor was obtained from a man aged 30 to 39 in good health. CDR3 in amino acids: CASSMTGYTDTQYF. CDR3 DNA sequence: TGTGCCAGTAGTATGACAGGATACACAGATACGCAGTATTTT.